The clone carrying this T cell receptor (beta chain) was seen only a few times. The data stem from a study of control samples from healthy donors and cancer patients. Germline V gives CDR1 SGHNT, CDR2 YYREEE (reference sequence). CDR3 length: 15 residues. The V and J ends lost 9 bases and 5 bases respectively, with 20 bases between them. Only in-frame clones appear in the TCRdb table, and some are missing; sequencing was by immunoSEQ multiplex PCR. Of approximately 97,000 clones listed, 70% to 90% are singletons. Sequences were obtained from blood. This clonotype was sampled from a man aged 25-45 years in good health. The J gene is TRBJ2-2, the V gene TRBV5-4, with D possibly being TRBD1 or TRBD2 (7 bases each). DNA of the CDR3: TGTGCCACGAGCGGGGACAGCTTAATTACCGGGGAGCTGTTTTTT. It encodes CATSGDSLITGELFF.